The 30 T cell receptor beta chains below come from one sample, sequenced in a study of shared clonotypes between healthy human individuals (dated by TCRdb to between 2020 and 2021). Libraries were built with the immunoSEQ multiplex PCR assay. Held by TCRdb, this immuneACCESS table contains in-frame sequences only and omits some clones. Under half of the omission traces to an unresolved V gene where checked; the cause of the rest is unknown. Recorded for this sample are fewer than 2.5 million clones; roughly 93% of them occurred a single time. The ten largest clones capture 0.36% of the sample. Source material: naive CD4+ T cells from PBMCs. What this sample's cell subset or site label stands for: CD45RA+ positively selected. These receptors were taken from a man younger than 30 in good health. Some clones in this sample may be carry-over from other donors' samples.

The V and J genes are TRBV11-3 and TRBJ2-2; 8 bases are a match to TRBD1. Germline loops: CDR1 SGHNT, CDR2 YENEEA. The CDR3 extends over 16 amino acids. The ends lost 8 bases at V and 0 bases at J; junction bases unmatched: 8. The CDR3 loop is CASSWTGTANTGELFF. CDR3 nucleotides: TGTGCCAGCTCCTGGACAGGGACAGCGAACACCGGGGAGCTGTTTTTT.

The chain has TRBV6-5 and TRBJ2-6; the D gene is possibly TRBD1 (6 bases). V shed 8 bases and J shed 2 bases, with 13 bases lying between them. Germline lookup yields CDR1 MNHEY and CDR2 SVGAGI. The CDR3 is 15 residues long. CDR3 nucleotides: TGTGCCAGCGGTCAACCAGGGGCTGGGGCCAACGTCCTGACTTTC. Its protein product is CASGQPGAGANVLTF.

The CDR3 region is CASSPGVDYGYTF. The CDR3, as DNA: TGCGCCAGCAGTCCGGGGGTTGACTATGGCTACACCTTC. V usage is TRBV10-2 and J usage is TRBJ1-2, with D possibly TRBD1 on 5 matching bases. The CDR3 extends over 13 amino acids. Between the trimmed V and J ends, which lost 5 bases and 3 bases, there was a span of 10 bases. Germline assignment: CDR1 WSHSY and CDR2 SAAADI.

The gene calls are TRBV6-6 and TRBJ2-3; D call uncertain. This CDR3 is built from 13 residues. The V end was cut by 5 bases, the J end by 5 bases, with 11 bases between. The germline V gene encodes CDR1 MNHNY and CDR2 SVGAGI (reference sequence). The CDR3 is CASSPPGQDTQYF. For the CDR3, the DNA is TGTGCCAGCAGTCCCCCTGGGCAAGATACGCAGTATTTT.

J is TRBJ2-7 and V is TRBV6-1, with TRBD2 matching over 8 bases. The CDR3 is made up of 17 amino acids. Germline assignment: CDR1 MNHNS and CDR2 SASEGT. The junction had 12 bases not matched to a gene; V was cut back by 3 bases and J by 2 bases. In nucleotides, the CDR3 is TGTGCCAGCAGTGACCTCCAGACTAGCGCATCTACCTACGAGCAGTACTTC. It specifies CASSDLQTSASTYEQYF.

The CDR3: CAITSGSFDEQFF. CDR3 in DNA: TGTGCCATTACTAGCGGGAGTTTCGATGAGCAGTTCTTC. This chain links TRBV7-2 with TRBJ2-1, with 11 bases fitting TRBD2. There are 13 residues in the CDR3. Looked up from germline, CDR1 is SGHTA and CDR2 is FQGNSA. The trim removed 10 bases at V and 8 bases at J, leaving 7 bases unmatched.

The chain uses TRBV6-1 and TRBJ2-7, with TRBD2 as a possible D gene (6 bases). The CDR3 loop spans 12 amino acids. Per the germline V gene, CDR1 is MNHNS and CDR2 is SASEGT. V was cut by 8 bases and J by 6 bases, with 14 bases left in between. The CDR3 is CASWAGGSEQYF. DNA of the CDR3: TGTGCCAGCTGGGCCGGGGGTAGCGAGCAGTACTTC.

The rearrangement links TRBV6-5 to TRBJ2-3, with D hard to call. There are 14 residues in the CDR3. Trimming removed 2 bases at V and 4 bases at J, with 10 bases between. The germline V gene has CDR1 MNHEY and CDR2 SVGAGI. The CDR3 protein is CASSYVRWADTQYF. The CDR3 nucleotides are TGTGCCAGCAGTTACGTCAGGTGGGCAGATACGCAGTATTTT.

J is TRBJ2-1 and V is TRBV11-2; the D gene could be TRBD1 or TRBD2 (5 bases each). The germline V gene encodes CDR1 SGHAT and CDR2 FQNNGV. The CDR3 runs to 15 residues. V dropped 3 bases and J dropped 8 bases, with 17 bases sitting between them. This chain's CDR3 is CASSFTGIGTDEQFF. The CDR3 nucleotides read TGTGCCAGCAGCTTCACTGGGATAGGGACGGATGAGCAGTTCTTC.

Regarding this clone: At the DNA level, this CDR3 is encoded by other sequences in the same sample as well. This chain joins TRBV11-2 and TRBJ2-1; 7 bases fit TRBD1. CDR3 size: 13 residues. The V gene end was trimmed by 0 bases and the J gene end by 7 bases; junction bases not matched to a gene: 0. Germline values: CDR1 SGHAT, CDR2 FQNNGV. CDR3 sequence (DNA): TGTGCCAGCAGCTTAGAACAGGGGAATGAGCAGTTCTTC. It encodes CASSLEQGNEQFF.

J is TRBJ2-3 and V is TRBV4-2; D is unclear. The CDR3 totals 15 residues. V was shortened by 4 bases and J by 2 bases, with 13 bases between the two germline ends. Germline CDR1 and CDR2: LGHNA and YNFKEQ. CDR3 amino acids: CASSLRGRSTDTQYF. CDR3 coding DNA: TGTGCCAGCAGCCTGAGAGGACGATCCACAGATACGCAGTATTTT.

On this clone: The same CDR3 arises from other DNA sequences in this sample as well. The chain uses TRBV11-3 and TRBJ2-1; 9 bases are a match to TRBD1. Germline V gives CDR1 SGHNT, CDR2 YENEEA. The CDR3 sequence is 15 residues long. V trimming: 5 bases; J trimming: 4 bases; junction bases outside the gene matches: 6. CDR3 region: CASSPGQGSYNEQFF. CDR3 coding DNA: TGTGCCAGCAGCCCGGGACAGGGCTCTTACAATGAGCAGTTCTTC.

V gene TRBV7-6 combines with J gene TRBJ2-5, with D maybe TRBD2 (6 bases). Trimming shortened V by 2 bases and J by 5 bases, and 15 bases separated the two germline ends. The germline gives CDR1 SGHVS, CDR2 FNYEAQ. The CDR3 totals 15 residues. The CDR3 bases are TGTGCCAGCAGCTTAAACGGGAGAGGGCAGGAGACCCAGTACTTC. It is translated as CASSLNGRGQETQYF.

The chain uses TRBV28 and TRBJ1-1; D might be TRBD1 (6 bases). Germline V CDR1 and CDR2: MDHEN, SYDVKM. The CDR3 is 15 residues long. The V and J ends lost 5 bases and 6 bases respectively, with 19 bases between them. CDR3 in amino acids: CASSPAGGLGAEAFF. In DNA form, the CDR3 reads TGTGCCAGCAGTCCAGCGGGGGGCCTGGGGGCTGAAGCTTTCTTT.

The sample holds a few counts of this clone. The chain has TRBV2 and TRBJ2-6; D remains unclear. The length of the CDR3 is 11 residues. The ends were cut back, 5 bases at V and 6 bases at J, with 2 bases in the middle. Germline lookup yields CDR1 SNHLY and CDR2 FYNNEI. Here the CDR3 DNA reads TGTGCCAGCAGTCCGGCCAACGTCCTGACTTTC. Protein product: CASSPANVLTF.

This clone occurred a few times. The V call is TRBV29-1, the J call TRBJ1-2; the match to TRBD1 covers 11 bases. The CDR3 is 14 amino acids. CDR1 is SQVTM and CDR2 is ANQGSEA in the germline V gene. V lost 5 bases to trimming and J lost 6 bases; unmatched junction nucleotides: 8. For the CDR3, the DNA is TGCAGCGTTAGTCCGGACAGGGGGCGAGATGGCTACACCTTC. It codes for CSVSPDRGRDGYTF.

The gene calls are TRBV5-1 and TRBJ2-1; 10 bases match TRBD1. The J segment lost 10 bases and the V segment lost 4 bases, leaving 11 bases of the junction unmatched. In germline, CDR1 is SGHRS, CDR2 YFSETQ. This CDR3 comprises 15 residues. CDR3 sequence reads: CASSDDRGPHREQFF. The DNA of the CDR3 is TGCGCCAGCAGCGATGACAGGGGGCCCCATCGGGAGCAGTTCTTC.

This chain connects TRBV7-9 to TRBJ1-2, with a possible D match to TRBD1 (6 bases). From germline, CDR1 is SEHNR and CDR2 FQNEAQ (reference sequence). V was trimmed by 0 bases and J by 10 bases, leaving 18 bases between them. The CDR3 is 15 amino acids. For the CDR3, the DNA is TGTGCCAGCAGCTTAGCGCCTGGGGGCGGGATGGACTACACCTTC. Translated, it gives CASSLAPGGGMDYTF.

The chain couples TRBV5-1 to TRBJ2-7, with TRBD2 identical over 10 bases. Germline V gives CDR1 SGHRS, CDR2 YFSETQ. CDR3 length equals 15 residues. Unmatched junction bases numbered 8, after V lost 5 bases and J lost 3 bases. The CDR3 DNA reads TGCGCCAGCAGGAAACTAGCGGGATTACTCTACGAGCAGTACTTC. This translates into CASRKLAGLLYEQYF.

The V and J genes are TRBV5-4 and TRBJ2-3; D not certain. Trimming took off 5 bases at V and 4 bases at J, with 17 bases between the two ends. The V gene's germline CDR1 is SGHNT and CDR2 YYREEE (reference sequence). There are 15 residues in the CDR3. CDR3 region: CASSGPARGADTQYF. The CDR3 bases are TGTGCCAGCAGTGGGCCGGCCCGAGGCGCAGATACGCAGTATTTT.

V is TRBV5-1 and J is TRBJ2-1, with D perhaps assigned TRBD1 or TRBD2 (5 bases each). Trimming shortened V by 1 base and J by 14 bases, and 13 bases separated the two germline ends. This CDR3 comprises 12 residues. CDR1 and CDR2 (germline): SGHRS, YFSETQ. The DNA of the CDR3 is TGCGCCAGCAGCTTGTCTCGGGACGTGGAGTTCTTC. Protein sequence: CASSLSRDVEFF.

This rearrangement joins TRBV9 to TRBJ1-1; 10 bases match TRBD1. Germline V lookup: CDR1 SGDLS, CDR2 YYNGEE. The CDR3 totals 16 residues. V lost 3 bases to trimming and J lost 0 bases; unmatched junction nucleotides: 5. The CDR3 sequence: CASSDGTGAMNTEAFF. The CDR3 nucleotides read TGTGCCAGCAGCGACGGGACAGGGGCTATGAACACTGAAGCTTTCTTT.

The CDR3 protein is CAISESGNTQYF. The CDR3 bases are TGTGCCATCAGTGAGAGTGGAAATACGCAGTATTTT. V gene TRBV10-3 combines with J gene TRBJ2-3; no clear D gene. Deletions cut 2 bases from V and 7 bases from J, with 7 bases between. The CDR3 contains 12 residues. Germline lookup yields CDR1 ENHRY and CDR2 SYGVKD.

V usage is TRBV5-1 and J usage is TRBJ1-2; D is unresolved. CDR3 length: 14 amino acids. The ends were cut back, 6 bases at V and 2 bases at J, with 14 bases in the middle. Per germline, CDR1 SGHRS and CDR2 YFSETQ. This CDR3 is CASTSDPGNYGYTF. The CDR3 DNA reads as TGCGCCAGCACCTCGGATCCGGGGAACTATGGCTACACCTTC.

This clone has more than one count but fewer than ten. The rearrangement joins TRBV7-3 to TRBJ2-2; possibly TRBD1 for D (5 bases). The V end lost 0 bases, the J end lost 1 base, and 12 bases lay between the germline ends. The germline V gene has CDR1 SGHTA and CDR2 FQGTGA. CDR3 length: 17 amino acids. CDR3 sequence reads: CASSLTAQGKNTGELFF. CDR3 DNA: TGTGCCAGCAGCTTAACGGCTCAGGGAAAGAACACCGGGGAGCTGTTTTTT.

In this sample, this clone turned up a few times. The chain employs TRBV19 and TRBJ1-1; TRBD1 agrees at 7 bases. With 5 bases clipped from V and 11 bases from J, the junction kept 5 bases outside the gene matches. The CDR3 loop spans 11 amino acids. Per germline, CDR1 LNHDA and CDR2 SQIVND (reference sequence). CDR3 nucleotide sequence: TGTGCCAGTAGTCGACAGGGTCGCGCTTTCTTT. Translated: CASSRQGRAFF.

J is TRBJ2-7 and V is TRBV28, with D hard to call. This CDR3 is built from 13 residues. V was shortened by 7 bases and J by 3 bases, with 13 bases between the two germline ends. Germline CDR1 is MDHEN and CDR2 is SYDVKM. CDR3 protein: CASTLNLLYEQYF. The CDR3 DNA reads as TGTGCCAGCACCCTGAACTTACTCTACGAGCAGTACTTC.

CDR3 amino acids: CASSLHRFSGEQFF. Here the CDR3 DNA reads TGCGCCAGCAGCTTGCACAGGTTTTCTGGTGAGCAGTTCTTC. The chain joins TRBV5-1 to TRBJ2-1; maybe TRBD1 (5 bases). Germline-derived CDR1 and CDR2 are SGHRS and YFSETQ. The CDR3 runs 14 residues. The V end lost 1 base, the J end lost 9 bases, and 14 bases lay between the germline ends.

For the CDR3, the DNA is TGTGCCAGTAGTATAACACCGACAGGGGTCGCCCAGCCCCAGCATTTT. It yields the protein CASSITPTGVAQPQHF. The rearrangement joins TRBV19 to TRBJ1-5; TRBD1 agrees at 8 bases. Germline loops: CDR1 LNHDA, CDR2 SQIVND (reference sequence). The length of the CDR3 is 16 residues. The J segment lost 7 bases and the V segment lost 2 bases, leaving 10 bases of the junction unmatched.

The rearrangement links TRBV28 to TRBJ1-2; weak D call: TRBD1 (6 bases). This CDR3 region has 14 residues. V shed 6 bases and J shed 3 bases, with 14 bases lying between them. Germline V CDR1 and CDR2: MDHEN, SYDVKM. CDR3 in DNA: TGTGCCAGCAGCCGCAGGGGTTTGGACTATGGCTACACCTTC. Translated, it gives CASSRRGLDYGYTF.